This T cell receptor (beta chain) appears in the sequencing data of a study of shared clonotypes between healthy human individuals. An even split of each subset's genomic DNA across several immunoSEQ plates was performed. The method was immunoSEQ multiplex PCR; TCRdb's version includes in-frame clones alone and lacks a portion of them. The table shows more than 550,000 clones, with about 90% occurring only once. The sequence was collected from a man aged 18-30 years in good health. Some clones in this sample may be carry-over from other donors' samples. The sample consisted of memory CD8+ T cells from PBMCs. The sample's subset: CD45RO+ cells pooled with CCR7-negative TemRA cells.

CDR3 sequence reads: CASSRLGQSCPWGFGYSEAFF. The CDR3 nucleotides read TGTGCCAGCAGCAGGCTAGGACAGTCTTGCCCGTGGGGGTTCGGATATTCTGAAGCTTTCTTT. The chain links TRBV21-1 to TRBJ1-1; TRBD1, the table's D call, lacks a check against the DNA. TRBV21-1 is shown as a pseudogene. The CDR3 spans 21 residues.